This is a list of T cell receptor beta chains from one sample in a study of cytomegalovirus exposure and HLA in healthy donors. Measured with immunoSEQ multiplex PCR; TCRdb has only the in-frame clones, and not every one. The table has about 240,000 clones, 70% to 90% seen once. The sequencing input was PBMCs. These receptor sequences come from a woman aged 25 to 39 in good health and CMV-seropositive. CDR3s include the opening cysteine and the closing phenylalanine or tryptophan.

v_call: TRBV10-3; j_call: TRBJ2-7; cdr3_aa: CAISDGGVLYEQYF
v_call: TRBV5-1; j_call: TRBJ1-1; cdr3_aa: CASGPGQGDPNTEAFF
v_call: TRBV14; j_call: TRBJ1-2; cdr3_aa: CASSLGTGYYGYTF
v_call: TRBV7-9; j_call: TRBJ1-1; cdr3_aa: CASSPTGTEAFF
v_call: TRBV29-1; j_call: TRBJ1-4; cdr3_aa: CSVLGSREDEKLFF
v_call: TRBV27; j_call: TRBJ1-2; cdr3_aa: CASSFGPGIYGYTF
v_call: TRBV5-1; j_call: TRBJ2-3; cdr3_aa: CASSLLGGHLTDTQYF
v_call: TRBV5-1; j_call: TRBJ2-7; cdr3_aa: CASSVTGLRSYEQYF
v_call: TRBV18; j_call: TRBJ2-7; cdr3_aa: CASSPRATKPYEQYF
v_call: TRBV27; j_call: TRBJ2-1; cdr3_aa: CASQISGTRTYNEQFF
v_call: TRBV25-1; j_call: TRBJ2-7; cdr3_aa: CASSEWGTVNEQYF
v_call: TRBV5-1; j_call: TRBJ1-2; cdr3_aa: CASSQRLIRDRAANYGYTF
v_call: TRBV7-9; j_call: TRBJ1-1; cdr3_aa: CASSLAPGVTEAFF
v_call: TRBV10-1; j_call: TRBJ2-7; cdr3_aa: CASGLAGAYEQYF
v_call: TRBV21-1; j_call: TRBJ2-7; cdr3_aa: CASSNEGQGAYEQYF
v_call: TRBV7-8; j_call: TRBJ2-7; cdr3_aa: CASSLMISGRSYEQYF
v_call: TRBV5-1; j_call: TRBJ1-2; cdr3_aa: CASSLAGGYTF
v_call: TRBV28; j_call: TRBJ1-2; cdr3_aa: CASSVIGAAGYTF
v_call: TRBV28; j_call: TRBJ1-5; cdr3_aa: CASSPVASYSNQPQHF
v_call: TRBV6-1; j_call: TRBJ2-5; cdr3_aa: CASSGQLAETQYF
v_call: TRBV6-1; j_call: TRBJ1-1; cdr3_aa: CASTLDNRNTEAFF
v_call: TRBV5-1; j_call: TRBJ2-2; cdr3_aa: CASSSGQANTGELFF
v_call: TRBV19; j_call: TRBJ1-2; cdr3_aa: CASSPRQGRNYGYTF
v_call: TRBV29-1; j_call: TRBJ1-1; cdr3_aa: CSAGPGGTEAFF
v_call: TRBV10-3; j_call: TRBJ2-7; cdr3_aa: CAISDLGQGFLSYEQYF
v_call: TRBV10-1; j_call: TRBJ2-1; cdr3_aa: CASSPRLAGDHEQFF
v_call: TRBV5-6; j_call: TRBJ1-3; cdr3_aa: CASSSGTTTIYF
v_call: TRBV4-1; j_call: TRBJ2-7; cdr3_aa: CASSQGDSSYEQYF
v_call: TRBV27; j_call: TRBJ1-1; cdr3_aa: CASRAGVTNTEAFF
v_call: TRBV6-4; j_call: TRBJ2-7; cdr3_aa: CASSRDRGGEQYF
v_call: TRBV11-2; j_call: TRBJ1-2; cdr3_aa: CASSLFGQGDFYGYTF
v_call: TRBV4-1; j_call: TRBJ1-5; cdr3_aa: CASSQDRVAHQPQHF
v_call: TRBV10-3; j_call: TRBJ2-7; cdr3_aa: CAISESQGIHEQYF
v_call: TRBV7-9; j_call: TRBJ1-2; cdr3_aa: CASSRFLPQGHYGYTF
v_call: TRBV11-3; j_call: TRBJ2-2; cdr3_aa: CASSGLAGEKDTGELFF
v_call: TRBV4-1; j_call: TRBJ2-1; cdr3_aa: CASSQPRGISYNEQFF
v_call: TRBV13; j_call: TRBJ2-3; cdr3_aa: CASGDRRGPDTQYF
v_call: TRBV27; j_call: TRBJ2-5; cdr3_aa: CASSLLAGGGETQYF
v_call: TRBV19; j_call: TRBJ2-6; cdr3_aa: CASAVGASGANVLTF
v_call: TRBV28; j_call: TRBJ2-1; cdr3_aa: CASSSPTDSLYNEQFF
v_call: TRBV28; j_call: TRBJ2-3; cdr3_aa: CASSLLLAGGDTDTQYF
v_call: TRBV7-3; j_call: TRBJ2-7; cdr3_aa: CASSLAGGPYEQYF
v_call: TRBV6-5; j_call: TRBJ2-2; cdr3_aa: CASSPRQNTGELFF
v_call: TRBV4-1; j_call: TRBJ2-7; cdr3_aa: CASSQDTRSEQYF
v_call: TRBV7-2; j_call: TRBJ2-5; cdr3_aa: CASSLGTSGRETQYF
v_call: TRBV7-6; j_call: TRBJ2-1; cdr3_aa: CASSEVVAGALGDEQFF
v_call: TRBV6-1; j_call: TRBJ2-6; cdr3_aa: CASRRTGAGANVLTF
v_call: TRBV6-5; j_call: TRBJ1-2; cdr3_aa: CASTRTGYGYTF
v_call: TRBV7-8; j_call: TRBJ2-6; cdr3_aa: CVIVPGQISGANVLTF
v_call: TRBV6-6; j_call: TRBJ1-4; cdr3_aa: CASSYAQEKLFF